The clone carrying this T cell receptor beta chain was seen only a few times. The data originate from a study of early T cells in non-severe SARS-CoV-2 infection. There are 14 residues in the CDR3. Germline V gene lookup returns CDR1 MNHNY and CDR2 SVGAGI (reference sequence). Trimming took 5 bases from V and 7 from J; bases not matched to a gene: 8. TCRdb fed the 5' RACE reads into MiXCR, producing one record per CDR3 protein. Of about 77,000 distinct CDR3 sequences in the sample, roughly 16% were seen once. The rearrangement joins TRBV6-6 to TRBJ2-5, with 9 bases lining up with TRBD1. The receptor was isolated from an adult who was a healthcare worker with PCR-confirmed SARS-CoV-2 infection or an uninfected control (not recorded which). The sequencing input was whole blood. The CDR3 DNA reads TGTGCCAGCAGTGCACAGGGGGCGGTCGGGACCCAGTACTTC. Translated, it gives CASSAQGAVGTQYF.